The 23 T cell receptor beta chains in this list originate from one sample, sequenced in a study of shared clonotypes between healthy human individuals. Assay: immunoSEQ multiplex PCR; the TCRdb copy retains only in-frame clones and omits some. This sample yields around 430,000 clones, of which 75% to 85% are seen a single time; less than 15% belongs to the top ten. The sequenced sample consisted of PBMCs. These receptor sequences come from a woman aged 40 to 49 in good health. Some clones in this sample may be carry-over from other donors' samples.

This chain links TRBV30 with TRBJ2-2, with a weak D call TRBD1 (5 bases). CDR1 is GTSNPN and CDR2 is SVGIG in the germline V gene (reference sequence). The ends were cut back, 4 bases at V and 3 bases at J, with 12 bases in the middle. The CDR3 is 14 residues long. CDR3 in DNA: TGTGCCTGGACAGGGAAAGGGTACACCGGGGAGCTGTTTTTT. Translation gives CAWTGKGYTGELFF.

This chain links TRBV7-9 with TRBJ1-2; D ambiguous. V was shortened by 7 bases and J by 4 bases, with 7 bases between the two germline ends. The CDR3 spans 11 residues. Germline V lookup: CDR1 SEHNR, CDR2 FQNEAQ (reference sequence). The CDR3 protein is CASMGFYGYTF. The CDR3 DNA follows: TGTGCCAGCATGGGATTCTATGGCTACACCTTC. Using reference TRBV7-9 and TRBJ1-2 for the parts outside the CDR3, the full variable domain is DTGVSQNPRHKITKRGQNVTFRCDPISEHNRLYWYRQTLGQGPEFLTYFQNEAQLEKSRLLSDRFSAERPKGSFSTLEIQRTEQGDSAMYLCASMGFYGYTFGSGTRLTVV.

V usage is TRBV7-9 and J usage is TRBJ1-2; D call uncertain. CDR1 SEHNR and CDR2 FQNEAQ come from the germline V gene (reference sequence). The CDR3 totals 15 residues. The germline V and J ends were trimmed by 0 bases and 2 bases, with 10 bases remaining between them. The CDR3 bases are TGTGCCAGCAGCTTAGCGGGCAGCATGAACTATGGCTACACCTTC. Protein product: CASSLAGSMNYGYTF.

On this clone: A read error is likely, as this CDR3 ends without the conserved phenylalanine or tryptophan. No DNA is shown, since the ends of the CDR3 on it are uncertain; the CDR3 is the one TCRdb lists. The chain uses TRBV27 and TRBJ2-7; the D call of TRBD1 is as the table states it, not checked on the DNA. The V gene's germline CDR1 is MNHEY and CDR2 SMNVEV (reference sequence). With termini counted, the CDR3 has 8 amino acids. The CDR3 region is CASSCTGK.

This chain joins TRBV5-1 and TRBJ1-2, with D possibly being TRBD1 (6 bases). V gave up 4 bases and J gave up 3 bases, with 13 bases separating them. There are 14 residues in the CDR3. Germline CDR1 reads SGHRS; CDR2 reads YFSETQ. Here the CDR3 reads CASSVSGGYYGYTF. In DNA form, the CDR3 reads TGCGCCAGCAGCGTTTCCGGGGGCTACTATGGCTACACCTTC.

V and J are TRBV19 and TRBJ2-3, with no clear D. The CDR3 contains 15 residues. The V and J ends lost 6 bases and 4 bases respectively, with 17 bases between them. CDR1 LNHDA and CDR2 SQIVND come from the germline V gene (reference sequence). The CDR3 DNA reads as TGTGCCAGTAGGGAACTTAGTCTAGGCGCAGATACGCAGTATTTT. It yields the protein CASRELSLGADTQYF.

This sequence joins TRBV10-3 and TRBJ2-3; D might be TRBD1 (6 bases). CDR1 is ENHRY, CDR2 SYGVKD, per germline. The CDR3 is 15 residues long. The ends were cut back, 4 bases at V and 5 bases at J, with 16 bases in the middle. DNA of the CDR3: TGTGCCATCAGTGCAGGGACCCGAGGGGGAGATACGCAGTATTTT. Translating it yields CAISAGTRGGDTQYF.

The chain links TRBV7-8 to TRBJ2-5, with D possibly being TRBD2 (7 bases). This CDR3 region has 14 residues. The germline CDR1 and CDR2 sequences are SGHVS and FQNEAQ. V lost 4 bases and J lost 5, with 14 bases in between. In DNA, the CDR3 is TGTGCCAGCAGCTCCACGGGGGGCGGGGAGACCCAGTACTTC. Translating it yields CASSSTGGGETQYF.

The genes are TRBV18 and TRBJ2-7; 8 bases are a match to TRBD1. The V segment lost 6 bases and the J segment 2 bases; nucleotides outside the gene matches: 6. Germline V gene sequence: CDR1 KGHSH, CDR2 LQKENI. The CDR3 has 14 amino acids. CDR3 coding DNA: TGTGCCAGCTCCGCCGGACAGGGCACCTACGAGCAGTACTTC. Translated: CASSAGQGTYEQYF.

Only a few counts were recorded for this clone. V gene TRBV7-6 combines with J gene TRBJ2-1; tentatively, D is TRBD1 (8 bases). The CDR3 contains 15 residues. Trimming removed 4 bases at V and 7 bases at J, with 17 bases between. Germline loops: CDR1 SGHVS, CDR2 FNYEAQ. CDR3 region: CASSSQGGTQNEQFF. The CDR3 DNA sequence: TGTGCCAGCAGCTCACAGGGGGGGACCCAAAATGAGCAGTTCTTC.

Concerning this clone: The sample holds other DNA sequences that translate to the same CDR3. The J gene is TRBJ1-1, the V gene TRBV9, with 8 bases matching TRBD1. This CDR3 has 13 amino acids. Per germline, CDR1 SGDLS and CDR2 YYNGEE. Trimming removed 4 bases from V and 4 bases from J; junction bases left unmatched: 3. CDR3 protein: CASSSGTGTEAFF. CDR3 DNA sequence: TGTGCCAGCAGCTCCGGGACAGGCACTGAAGCTTTCTTT.

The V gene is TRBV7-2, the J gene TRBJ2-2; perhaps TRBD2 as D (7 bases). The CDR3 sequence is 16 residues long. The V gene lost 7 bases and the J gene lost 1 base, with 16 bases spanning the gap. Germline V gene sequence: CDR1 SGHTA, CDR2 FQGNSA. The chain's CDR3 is CASTRGGALNTGELFF. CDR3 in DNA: TGTGCCAGCACCCGAGGGGGGGCCCTGAACACCGGGGAGCTGTTTTTT.

The CDR3 sequence is CASSLPPADTIYF. The CDR3, as DNA: TGTGCCAGCAGCCTACCTCCCGCGGACACCATATATTTT. The rearrangement uses TRBV7-3 and TRBJ1-3; no definite D call. V was trimmed by 5 bases and J by 8 bases, leaving 13 bases between them. The CDR3 extends over 13 amino acids. CDR1 and CDR2 (germline): SGHTA, FQGTGA.

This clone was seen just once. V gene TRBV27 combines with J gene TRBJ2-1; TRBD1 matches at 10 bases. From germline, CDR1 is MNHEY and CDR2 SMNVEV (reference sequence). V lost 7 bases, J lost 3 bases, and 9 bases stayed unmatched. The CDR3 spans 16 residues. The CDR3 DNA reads TGTGCCAGCAATTTTCCCGGGACAGGGGACTACAATGAGCAGTTCTTC. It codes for CASNFPGTGDYNEQFF.

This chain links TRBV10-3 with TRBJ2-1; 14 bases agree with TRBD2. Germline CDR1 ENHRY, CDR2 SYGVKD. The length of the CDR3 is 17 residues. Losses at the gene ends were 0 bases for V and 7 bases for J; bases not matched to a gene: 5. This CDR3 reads CAISESMGTSGRNEQFF. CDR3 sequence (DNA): TGTGCCATCAGTGAGTCTATGGGGACTAGCGGGAGAAATGAGCAGTTCTTC.

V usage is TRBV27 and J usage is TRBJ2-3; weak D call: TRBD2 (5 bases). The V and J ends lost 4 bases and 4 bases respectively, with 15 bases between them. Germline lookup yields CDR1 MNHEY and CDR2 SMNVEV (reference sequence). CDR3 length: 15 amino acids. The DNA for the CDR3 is TGTGCCAGCAGTTCGCTTTGGGAGCTCGCAGATACGCAGTATTTT. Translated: CASSSLWELADTQYF.

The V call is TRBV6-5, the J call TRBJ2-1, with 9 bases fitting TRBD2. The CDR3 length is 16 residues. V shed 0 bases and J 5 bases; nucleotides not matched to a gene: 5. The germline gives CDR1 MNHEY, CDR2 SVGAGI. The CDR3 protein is CASSYSTSGADNEQFF. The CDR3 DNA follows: TGTGCCAGCAGTTACTCGACTAGCGGAGCGGACAATGAGCAGTTCTTC.

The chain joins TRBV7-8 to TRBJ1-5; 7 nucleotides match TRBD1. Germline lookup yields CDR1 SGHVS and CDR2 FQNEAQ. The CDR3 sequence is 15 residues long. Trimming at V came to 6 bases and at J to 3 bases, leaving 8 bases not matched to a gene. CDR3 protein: CASRQGFGDNQPQHF. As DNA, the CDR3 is TGTGCCAGCAGACAGGGGTTTGGGGACAATCAGCCCCAGCATTTT.

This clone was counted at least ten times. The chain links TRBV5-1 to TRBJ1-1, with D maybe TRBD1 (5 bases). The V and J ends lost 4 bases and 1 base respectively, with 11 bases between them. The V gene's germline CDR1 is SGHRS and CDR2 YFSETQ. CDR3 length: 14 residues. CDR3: CASSRTQGNTEAFF. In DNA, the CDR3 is TGCGCCAGCAGCCGGACTCAGGGGAACACTGAAGCTTTCTTT.

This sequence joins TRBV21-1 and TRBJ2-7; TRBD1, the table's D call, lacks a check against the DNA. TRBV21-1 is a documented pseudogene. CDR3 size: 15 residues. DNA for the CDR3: TGTGCCAGCAGAACTTTGGACAGGGGGCTGTACGAGCAGTACTTC. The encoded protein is CASRTLDRGLYEQYF.

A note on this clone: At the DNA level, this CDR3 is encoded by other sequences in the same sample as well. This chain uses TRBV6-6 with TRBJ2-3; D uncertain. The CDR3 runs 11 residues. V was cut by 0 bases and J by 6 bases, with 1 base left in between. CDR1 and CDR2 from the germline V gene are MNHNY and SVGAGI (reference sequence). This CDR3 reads CASSYSDTQYF. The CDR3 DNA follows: TGTGCCAGCAGTTACTCCGATACGCAGTATTTT.

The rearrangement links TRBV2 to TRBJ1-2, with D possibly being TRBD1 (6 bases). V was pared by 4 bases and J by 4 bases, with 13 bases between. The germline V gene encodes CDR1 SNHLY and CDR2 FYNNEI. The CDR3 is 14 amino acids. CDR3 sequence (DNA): TGTGCCAGCAGTGTGCAGGGGATGGGCTATGGCTACACCTTC. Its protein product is CASSVQGMGYGYTF.

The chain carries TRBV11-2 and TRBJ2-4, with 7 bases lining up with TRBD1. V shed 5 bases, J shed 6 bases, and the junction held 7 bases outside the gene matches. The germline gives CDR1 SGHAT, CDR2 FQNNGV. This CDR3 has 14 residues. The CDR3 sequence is CASSPGTGANIQYF. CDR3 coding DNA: TGTGCCAGCAGCCCCGGTACAGGGGCAAACATTCAGTACTTC.